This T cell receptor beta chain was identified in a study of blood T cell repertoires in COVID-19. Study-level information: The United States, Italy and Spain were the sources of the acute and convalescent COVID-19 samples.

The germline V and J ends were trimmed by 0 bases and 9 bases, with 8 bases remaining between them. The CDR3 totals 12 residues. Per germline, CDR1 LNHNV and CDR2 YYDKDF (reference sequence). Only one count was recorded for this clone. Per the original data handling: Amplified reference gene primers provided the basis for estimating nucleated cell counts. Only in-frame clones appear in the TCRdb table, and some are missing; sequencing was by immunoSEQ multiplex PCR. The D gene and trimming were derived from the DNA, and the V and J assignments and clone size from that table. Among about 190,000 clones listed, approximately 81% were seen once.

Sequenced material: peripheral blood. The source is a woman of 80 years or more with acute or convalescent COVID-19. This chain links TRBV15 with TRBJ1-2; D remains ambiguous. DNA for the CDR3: TGTGCCACCAGCAGAGATTTTATAAGCTACACCTTC. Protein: CATSRDFISYTF.